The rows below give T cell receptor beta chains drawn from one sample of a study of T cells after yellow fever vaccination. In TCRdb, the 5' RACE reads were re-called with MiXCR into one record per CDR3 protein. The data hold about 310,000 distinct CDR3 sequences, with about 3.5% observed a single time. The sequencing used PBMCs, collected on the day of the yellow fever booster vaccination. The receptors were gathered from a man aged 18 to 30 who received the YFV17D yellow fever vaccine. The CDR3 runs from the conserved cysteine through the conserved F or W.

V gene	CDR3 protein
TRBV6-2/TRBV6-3	CASSYSSHNEQFF
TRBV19	CASSDPTADYGYTF
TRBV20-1	CSATGGSLETQYF
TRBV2	CASSEQLEGTEAFF
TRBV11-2	CASSLDRGLDTQYF
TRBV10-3	CAISGGQSGANVLTF
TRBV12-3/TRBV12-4	CASRLGQGVNEQFF
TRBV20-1	CSASPRDREGEKLFF
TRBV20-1	CSVTPVGQGAGGEQFF
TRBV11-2	CASSATGASYTEQFF
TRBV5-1	CASSPTTASGGSWELFF
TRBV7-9	CASRPGLAGGYQETQYF
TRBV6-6	CASRTRDSATITEAFF
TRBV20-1	CSARRQVEGARKLQETQYF
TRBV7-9	CASSLESEAFF
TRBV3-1	CASKLAGSYEQYF
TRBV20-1	CSANPPGGTRGYTF
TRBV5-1	CASSLGYRGGNQPQHF
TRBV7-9	CASSLRDTGELFF
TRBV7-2	CASSPRSGELFF
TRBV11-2	CASSPLGQMDEQFF
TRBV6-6	CASSELRDIAKNIQYF
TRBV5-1	CASGARSYNEQFF
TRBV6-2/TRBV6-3	CASSYSTLAGGDEQYF
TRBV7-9	CASSSNRGILAEAFF
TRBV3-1	CASSQGDRARSYNSPLHF
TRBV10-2	CASSEGNTEAFF
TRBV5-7	CASSLGTGRDNEQFF
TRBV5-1	CASRKGTATDTQYF
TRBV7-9	CASGLAGGGEQFF
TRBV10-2	CASLSRRGITDTQYF
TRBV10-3	CAIRITGDGYTF
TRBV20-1	CSARQGISPLHF
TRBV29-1	CSVEKTQNTEAFF
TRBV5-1	CASRQAPQETQYF
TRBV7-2	CASSWGTGVEQYF
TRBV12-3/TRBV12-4	CASSGLAGPANTGELFF
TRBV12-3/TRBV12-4	CASSDLTDTQYF
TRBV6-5	CASSYGQETTEAFF
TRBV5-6	CASTYEGQSYNEQFF
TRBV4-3	CASSQDGARRGSSYNSPLHF
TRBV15	CATSREGGSYTDTQYF
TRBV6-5	CASSYATGGMNTEAFF
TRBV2	CASSAAIISEQYF
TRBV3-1	CASSQSTRGGIAFAQITQYF
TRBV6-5	CASNPPGASSTDTQYF
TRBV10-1	CASSEQEADEQFF
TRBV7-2	CASSYRADTQYF
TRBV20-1	CSARGIGSEGRIDEQFF
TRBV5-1	CASSFRQTQETQYF
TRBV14	CASSQALGQSATEAFF
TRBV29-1	CSVEEGYEQYF
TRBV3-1	CASSLTNRGADTQYF
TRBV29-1	CSATQGTGNQPQHF